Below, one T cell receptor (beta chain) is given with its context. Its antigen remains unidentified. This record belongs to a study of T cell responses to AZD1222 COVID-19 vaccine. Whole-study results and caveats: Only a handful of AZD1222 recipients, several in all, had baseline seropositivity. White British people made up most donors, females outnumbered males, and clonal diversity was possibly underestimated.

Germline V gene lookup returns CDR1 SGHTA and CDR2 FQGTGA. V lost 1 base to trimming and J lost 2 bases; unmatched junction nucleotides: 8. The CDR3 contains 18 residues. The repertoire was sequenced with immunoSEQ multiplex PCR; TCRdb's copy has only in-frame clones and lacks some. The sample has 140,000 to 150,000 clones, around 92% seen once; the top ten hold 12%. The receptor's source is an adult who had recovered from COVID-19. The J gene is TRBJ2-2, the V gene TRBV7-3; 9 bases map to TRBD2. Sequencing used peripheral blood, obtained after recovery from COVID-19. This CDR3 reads CASSLRPLLAGNTGELFF. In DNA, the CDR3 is TGTGCCAGCAGCTTAAGGCCCCTACTAGCGGGTAACACCGGGGAGCTGTTTTTT.